The 21 T cell receptor beta chains in this list originate from one sample, sequenced in a study of regulatory T cells in long-lasting Graves disease. Arm-PCR with iRepertoire HTBI primers amplified the CDR3 regions for these TCR beta libraries. TCRdb itself ran the multiplex PCR reads through MiXCR, one entry per CDR3 protein. The repertoire holds under 450,000 distinct CDR3 sequences, with about 10% as singletons. The sample's time point: newly diagnosed GD, antithyroid drugs for less than 3 months. RNA from PBMCs was the source of the TCR library. This same sample was also part of a study on T cells in Graves' hyperthyroidism and ophthalmopathy.

The sequences come from peripheral blood mononuclear cells (PBMCs), collected at new diagnosis, from a patient treated with antithyroid drugs. The origin of the receptors is a woman between 18 and 30 years old with Graves disease.

This clonotype was detected a few times. The chain links TRBV19 to TRBJ2-7, with unresolved D. The CDR3 has 15 amino acids. The germline V gene encodes CDR1 LNHDA and CDR2 SQIVND (reference sequence). The V and J ends lost 1 base and 0 bases respectively, with 10 bases between them. CDR3 in amino acids: CASSIVGGYSYEQYF. The CDR3 bases are TGTGCCAGTAGTATAGTCGGCGGTTACTCCTACGAGCAGTACTTC.

This clonotype came up many times. V is TRBV2 and J is TRBJ2-3, with TRBD2 matching 8 bases. With 7 bases clipped from V and 0 bases from J, the junction kept 12 bases outside the gene matches. The germline gives CDR1 SNHLY, CDR2 FYNNEI. The CDR3 covers 17 residues. CDR3: CASTPVAAGESTDTQYF. The CDR3 DNA sequence: TGTGCCAGCACACCCGTGGCAGCGGGAGAGAGCACAGATACGCAGTATTTT.

The sample holds many counts of this clonotype. The gene calls are TRBV15 and TRBJ2-7; no firm D call. Trimming left V 5 bases short and J 4 bases short, with 12 bases between. Germline V gene lookup returns CDR1 LNHNV and CDR2 YYDKDF (reference sequence). The length of the CDR3 is 13 residues. The CDR3 sequence: CATSPPAVYEQYF. The DNA of the CDR3 is TGTGCCACCAGCCCCCCGGCGGTTTACGAGCAGTACTTC.

This clonotype was detected a few times. The rearrangement joins TRBV4-3 to TRBJ2-5, with D hard to call. V lost 2 bases to trimming and J lost 5 bases, with 9 bases between them. Germline lookup yields CDR1 LGHNA and CDR2 YSLEER. There are 13 residues in the CDR3. The CDR3 bases are TGCGCCAGCAGCCAAATAAAAGCTGAGACCCAGTACTTC. Translation: CASSQIKAETQYF.

This clonotype occurred a few times. The J gene is TRBJ2-2, the V gene TRBV10-3; TRBD1 agrees at 9 bases. The CDR3 has 13 residues. V was pared by 10 bases and J by 6 bases, with 6 bases of the junction left unmatched. Germline CDR1 ENHRY, CDR2 SYGVKD. CDR3 in DNA: TGTGCCACCCATTGGGACAGGGCCGGGGAGCTGTTTTTT. Translation gives CATHWDRAGELFF.

This clonotype has a count of ten or more. The rearrangement links TRBV2 to TRBJ2-7; TRBD1 agrees at 8 bases. This CDR3 has 12 residues. Looked up from germline, CDR1 is SNHLY and CDR2 is FYNNEI. V shed 8 bases and J 4 bases; nucleotides not matched to a gene: 4. The CDR3: CASLTGEYEQYV. The CDR3 DNA reads as TGTGCCAGCCTGACAGGGGAATACGAGCAGTACGTC.

This clonotype was found a few times. The rearrangement uses TRBV24-1 and TRBJ2-3; D not resolved. The CDR3 sequence is 14 residues long. V was trimmed by 4 bases and J by 0 bases, leaving 7 bases between them. Germline-derived CDR1 and CDR2 are KGHDR and SFDVKD. The CDR3 sequence is CATSEDGSTDTQYF. CDR3 nucleotide sequence: TGTGCCACCAGTGAAGACGGGAGCACAGATACGCAGTATTTT.

This clonotype has ten or more counts. The J gene is TRBJ2-5, the V gene TRBV12-3 or TRBV12-4; D is unclear. The length of the CDR3 is 14 residues. The V end was cut by 3 bases, the J end by 5 bases, with 13 bases between. For the CDR3, the DNA is TGTGCCAGCAGTTTTCTGACTCGAAGGGAGACCCAGTACTTC. It is translated as CASSFLTRRETQYF.

This clonotype was counted ten times or more. The gene calls are TRBV11-1 and TRBJ1-1; no clear D. This CDR3 contains 18 residues. From germline, CDR1 is SGHAT and CDR2 FQDESV (reference sequence). Between the trimmed V and J ends, which lost 1 base and 7 bases, there was a span of 25 bases. The CDR3 DNA follows: TGTGCCAGCAGCTTAGTACTAGGGTCGGGGAGCCAATCGGGTGAAGCTTTCTTT. Its translation is CASSLVLGSGSQSGEAFF. Based on the CDR3 plus reference TRBV11-1 and TRBJ1-1, the full variable domain is EAEVAQSPRYKITEKSQAVAFWCDPISGHATLYWYRQILGQGPELLVQFQDESVVDDSQLPKDRFSAERLKGVDSTLKIQPAELGDSAMYLCASSLVLGSGSQSGEAFFGQGTRLTVV.

This clonotype showed up just a few times. This chain connects TRBV12-3 or TRBV12-4 to TRBJ1-5; D is uncertain. The CDR3 totals 15 residues. The germline V and J ends were trimmed by 6 bases and 0 bases, with 12 bases remaining between them. The CDR3 nucleotides are TGTGCCAGCAGCTTAAACAGCCTTAGCAATCAGCCCCAGCATTTT. Amino acids: CASSLNSLSNQPQHF.

A few counts support this clonotype. The conserved final phenylalanine or tryptophan is absent from the CDR3, which likely points to a read error. The chain recombines TRBV14 with TRBJ1-1; D call uncertain. Germline CDR1 is SGHDN and CDR2 is FVKESK. The CDR3 is 13 amino acids. V lost 0 bases to trimming and J lost 0 bases, with 2 bases between them. The CDR3 nucleotides read TGTGCCAGCAGCCAAGAACTGAACACTGAAGCTTTCCTT. This codes for CASSQELNTEAFL.

The sample holds many counts of this clonotype. The chain joins TRBV30 to TRBJ2-3; D perhaps matches TRBD2 (5 bases). V lost 0 bases, J lost 4 bases, and 14 bases lay in between. The CDR3 loop spans 15 amino acids. Per germline, CDR1 GTSNPN and CDR2 SVGIG (reference sequence). CDR3 amino acids: CAWSVLGRAPDTQYF. DNA for the CDR3: TGTGCCTGGAGTGTACTAGGAAGGGCCCCAGATACGCAGTATTTT.

This clonotype was observed many times. J is TRBJ2-4 and V is TRBV16; D may be TRBD1 (6 bases). Trimming left V 3 bases short and J 9 bases short, with 12 bases between. This CDR3 has 13 residues. Germline values: CDR1 KGHSY, CDR2 FQNENV. CDR3 DNA: TGTGCCAGCAGCCATACGGAACAGGGCATTCAGTACTTC. This encodes CASSHTEQGIQYF.

This clonotype was observed at least ten times. This rearrangement joins TRBV29-1 to TRBJ2-2; D unclear. The germline V and J ends were trimmed by 4 bases and 0 bases, with 3 bases remaining between them. Per germline, CDR1 SQVTM and CDR2 ANQGSEA. This CDR3 has 12 amino acids. The CDR3 sequence: CSVVPNTGELFF. The CDR3 DNA reads as TGCAGCGTTGTTCCGAACACCGGGGAGCTGTTTTTT.

There are a few counts of this clonotype. This chain joins TRBV15 and TRBJ1-1, with 7 bases fitting TRBD1. J lost 11 bases, V lost 4 bases, and 19 bases had no gene match. CDR3 length equals 16 residues. The germline CDR1 and CDR2 sequences are LNHNV and YYDKDF (reference sequence). The CDR3 region has the DNA TGTGCCACCAGCATACGACCTGGCGGAGGGGGCGCGGATGCTTTCTTT. This sequence encodes CATSIRPGGGGADAFF.

This rearrangement joins TRBV29-1 to TRBJ1-1; 7 bases align to TRBD1. The CDR3 is made up of 13 amino acids. V trimming: 3 bases; J trimming: 5 bases; junction bases outside the gene matches: 6. Germline values: CDR1 SQVTM, CDR2 ANQGSEA. In nucleotides, the CDR3 is TGCAGCGTTGATATCCAGGGGGAGACTGAAGCTTTCTTT. Amino acids: CSVDIQGETEAFF.

This clonotype occurred many times. The chain joins TRBV20-1 to TRBJ2-7, with D possibly matching TRBD2 (5 bases). This CDR3 has 14 residues. Germline CDR1 reads DFQATT; CDR2 reads SNEGSKA (reference sequence). V lost 6 bases and J 0 bases, leaving 15 bases between the germline ends. CDR3 DNA sequence: TGCAGTGCCGGAGAGGCTAGCCCCTCCTACGAGCAGTACTTC. Residues: CSAGEASPSYEQYF.

This clonotype appeared many times. The rearrangement joins TRBV6-1 to TRBJ2-2; either TRBD1 or TRBD2 may fit D (7 bases each). The V and J ends lost 4 bases and 6 bases respectively, with 9 bases between them. The CDR3 consists of 13 residues. The germline V gene has CDR1 MNHNS and CDR2 SASEGT. CDR3 amino acids: CASSAGGAGELFF. The CDR3 DNA is TGTGCCAGCAGTGCAGGGGGGGCCGGGGAGCTGTTTTTT.

The chain links TRBV7-9 to TRBJ2-1, with 7 bases matching TRBD2. This CDR3 has 12 amino acids. CDR1 SEHNR and CDR2 FQNEAQ come from the germline V gene (reference sequence). The V and J ends lost 5 bases and 14 bases, in that order; junction bases with no gene match: 9. CDR3 in DNA: TGTGCCAGCAGCCTACTAGGGGAGGGAAAGTTCTTC. Its translation is CASSLLGEGKFF.

The chain recombines TRBV4-2 with TRBJ2-1, with 10 bases lining up with TRBD2. The ends lost 5 bases at V and 3 bases at J; junction bases unmatched: 4. Per the germline V gene, CDR1 is LGHNA and CDR2 is YNFKEQ. The CDR3 extends over 15 amino acids. The CDR3 reads CASSGKREGYNEQFF. The CDR3, as DNA: TGTGCCAGCAGCGGAAAGCGGGAGGGCTACAATGAGCAGTTCTTC.

This clonotype was seen repeatedly, ten times or more. This rearrangement joins TRBV28 to TRBJ1-3; D gene unclear. The CDR3 contains 14 residues. The V gene lost 10 bases and the J gene lost 2 bases, with 15 bases spanning the gap. The V gene's germline CDR1 is MDHEN and CDR2 SYDVKM. CDR3 sequence: CATQSETTGNTIYF. The CDR3 nucleotides read TGTGCCACCCAATCCGAGACAACTGGAAACACCATATATTTT.